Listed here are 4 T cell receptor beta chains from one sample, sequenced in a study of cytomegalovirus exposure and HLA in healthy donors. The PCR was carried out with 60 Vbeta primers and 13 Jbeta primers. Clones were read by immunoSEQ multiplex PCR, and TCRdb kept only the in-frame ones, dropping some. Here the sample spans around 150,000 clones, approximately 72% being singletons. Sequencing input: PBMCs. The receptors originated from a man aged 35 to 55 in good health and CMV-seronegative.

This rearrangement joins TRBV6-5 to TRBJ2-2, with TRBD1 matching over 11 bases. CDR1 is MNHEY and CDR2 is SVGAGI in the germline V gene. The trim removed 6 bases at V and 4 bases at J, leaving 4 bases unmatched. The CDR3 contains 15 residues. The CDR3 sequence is CASSRTGGLTGELFF. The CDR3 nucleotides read TGTGCCAGCAGCCGGACAGGGGGCCTCACCGGGGAGCTGTTTTTT.

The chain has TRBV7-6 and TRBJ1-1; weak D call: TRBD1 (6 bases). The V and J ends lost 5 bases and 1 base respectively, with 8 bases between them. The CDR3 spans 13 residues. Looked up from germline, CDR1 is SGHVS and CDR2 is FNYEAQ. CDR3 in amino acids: CASSLQGNTEAFF. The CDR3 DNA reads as TGTGCCAGCAGCCTACAGGGGAACACTGAAGCTTTCTTT.

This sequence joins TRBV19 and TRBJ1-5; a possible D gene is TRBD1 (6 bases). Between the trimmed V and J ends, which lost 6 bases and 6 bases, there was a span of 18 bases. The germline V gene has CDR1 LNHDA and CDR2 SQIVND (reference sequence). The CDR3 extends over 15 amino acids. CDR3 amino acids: CASRTYDRSVQPQHF. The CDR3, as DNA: TGTGCCAGTAGGACCTATGACAGGTCGGTTCAGCCCCAGCATTTT.

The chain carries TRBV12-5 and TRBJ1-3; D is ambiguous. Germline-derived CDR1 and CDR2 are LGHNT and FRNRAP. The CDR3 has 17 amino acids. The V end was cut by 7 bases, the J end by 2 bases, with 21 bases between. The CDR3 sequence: CASAPSGEARAGNTIYF. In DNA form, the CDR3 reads TGTGCTAGTGCTCCGAGTGGGGAGGCCCGCGCTGGAAACACCATATATTTT.